These 21 T cell receptor beta chains share one sample of origin, sequenced in a study of response to subunit inactivated influenza vaccine. TCRdb re-called the RT-PCR reads with MiXCR, one entry per CDR3 protein. The table includes 550,000 to 800,000 distinct CDR3 sequences, about 15% detected once. This specimen consisted of PBMCs from blood, obtained 14 to 15 days before vaccination. The origin of the receptors is a man aged 50-59 years who received an inactivated influenza vaccine.

The chain has TRBV14 and TRBJ1-6; 10 nucleotides match TRBD1. J was trimmed by 11 bases and V by 3 bases; bases with no gene match: 4. Germline CDR1 reads SGHDN; CDR2 reads FVKESK. The CDR3 has 14 residues. The CDR3 spells CASSQTGGDAPLHF. CDR3 in DNA: TGTGCCAGCAGCCAGACAGGGGGCGACGCACCCCTCCACTTT. The entire variable domain, with the rest obtained from reference TRBV14 and TRBJ1-6, is as follows: EAGVTQFPSHSVIEKGQTVTLRCDPISGHDNLYWYRRVMGKEIKFLLHFVKESKQDESGMPNNRFLAERTGGTYSTLKVQPAELEDSGVYFCASSQTGGDAPLHFGNGTRLTVT.

The genes are TRBV9 and TRBJ2-7, with D possibly TRBD1 on 6 matching bases. V was shortened by 0 bases and J by 5 bases, with 21 bases between the two germline ends. This CDR3 comprises 17 residues. Germline V gene data show CDR1 as SGDLS and CDR2 as YYNGEE. In DNA form, the CDR3 reads TGTGCCAGCAGCGTAGGTTCAGGGGAAGACAGTAAGGACGAGCAGTACTTC. Amino acid sequence: CASSVGSGEDSKDEQYF.

This clonotype has only a few counts. The chain combines TRBV9 with TRBJ2-1; D might be TRBD1 (6 bases). The V gene's germline CDR1 is SGDLS and CDR2 YYNGEE. This CDR3 spans 13 amino acids. Trimming took 5 bases from V and 6 from J, leaving 12 bases between them. The CDR3 protein is CASSIPGANEQFF. In nucleotides, the CDR3 is TGTGCCAGCAGTATACCAGGGGCCAATGAGCAGTTCTTC.

The table lists this clonotype with a count of one. CDR3 in DNA: TGTGCCAGCAGCCAACGGCTCCGGGGAGAAACCTACAATGAGCAGTTCTTC. It is translated as CASSQRLRGETYNEQFF. V usage is TRBV7-6 and J usage is TRBJ2-1; possibly TRBD2 for D (5 bases). The CDR3 has 17 residues. Trimming took 5 bases from V and 2 from J, leaving 19 bases between them. Germline CDR1 is SGHVS and CDR2 is FNYEAQ.

In the case of this clonotype: The germline gene is not matched at one end of the junction; a read error may be the cause. V is TRBV5-1 and J is TRBJ2-7; D is perhaps TRBD2 (6 bases). Germline CDR1 and CDR2: SGHRS and YFSETQ. CDR3 size: 16 residues. CDR3 coding DNA: TGCGCCTGCAGCTTGAGGGTAGGCGGGGCAACCTACGAGCAGTACTTC. This encodes CACSLRVGGATYEQYF.

The chain is built from TRBV28 and TRBJ2-2; TRBD2 agrees at 12 bases. This CDR3 is 19 amino acids long. Germline lookup yields CDR1 MDHEN and CDR2 SYDVKM. J gave up 3 bases and V 3 bases, and 11 bases lay outside the gene matches. CDR3 in DNA: TGTGCCAGCAGTTTCCCCGTCACTAGCGGGAGGACTGACACCGGGGAGCTGTTTTTT. Its protein product is CASSFPVTSGRTDTGELFF. The whole variable domain, filled in from reference TRBV28 and TRBJ2-2, reads DVKVTQSSRYLVKRTGEKVFLECVQDMDHENMFWYRQDPGLGLRLIYFSYDVKMKEKGDIPEGYSVSREKKERFSLILESASTNQTSMYLCASSFPVTSGRTDTGELFFGEGSRLTVL.

This clonotype was observed a handful of times. This chain joins TRBV5-1 and TRBJ2-7; D perhaps matches TRBD1 (6 bases). Deletions cut 4 bases from V and 5 bases from J, with 16 bases between. CDR1 and CDR2 (germline): SGHRS, YFSETQ. The length of the CDR3 is 14 residues. The CDR3 bases are TGCGCCAGCAGCCCGCTACAGGGAATAGACGAGCAGTACTTC. This gives the protein CASSPLQGIDEQYF.

The chain is built from TRBV11-2 and TRBJ1-1, with D tentatively TRBD1 (6 bases). Germline CDR1 is SGHAT and CDR2 is FQNNGV. The CDR3 has 18 amino acids. The V and J ends lost 6 bases and 0 bases respectively, with 23 bases between them. CDR3 residues: CASSRWTVGTVMNTEAFF. The CDR3 bases are TGTGCCAGCAGTCGATGGACAGTGGGGACGGTGATGAACACTGAAGCTTTCTTT.

V usage is TRBV19 and J usage is TRBJ2-5, with D perhaps TRBD2 (5 bases). The CDR3 runs 16 residues. Trimming stripped 1 base from V and 2 bases from J, with 14 bases between. Germline V lookup: CDR1 LNHDA, CDR2 SQIVND (reference sequence). The CDR3 bases are TGTGCCAGTAGTATAGCTTCAGGAGGAATTCAAGAGACCCAGTACTTC. Translating gives CASSIASGGIQETQYF.

This clonotype has a handful of counts. The V gene is TRBV28, the J gene TRBJ2-7; maybe TRBD1 (6 bases). CDR3 length: 15 amino acids. CDR1 is MDHEN, CDR2 SYDVKM, per germline. V lost 7 bases and J lost 3, with 19 bases in between. CDR3 loop: CASTPLGARGYEQYF. The CDR3 DNA follows: TGTGCCAGCACCCCCCTAGGGGCCAGGGGCTACGAGCAGTACTTC.

The chain uses TRBV20-1 and TRBJ2-1; D gene uncertain. The germline V and J ends were trimmed by 1 base and 8 bases, with 12 bases remaining between them. The germline V gene has CDR1 DFQATT and CDR2 SNEGSKA (reference sequence). The CDR3 runs 13 residues. This CDR3 reads CSARGGIIYEQFF. In nucleotides, the CDR3 is TGCAGTGCTAGAGGTGGGATTATCTATGAGCAGTTCTTC.

J is TRBJ1-5 and V is TRBV7-2; TRBD1 might be the D (5 bases). The CDR3 contains 15 residues. Germline V gives CDR1 SGHTA, CDR2 FQGNSA. Trimming removed 3 bases from V and 4 bases from J, with 13 bases in between. CDR3 loop: CASSFRGRTNQPQHF. CDR3 DNA sequence: TGTGCCAGCAGCTTCCGGGGACGGACTAATCAGCCCCAGCATTTT.

The V call is TRBV28, the J call TRBJ2-1, with D uncertain. The length of the CDR3 is 15 residues. Germline lookup yields CDR1 MDHEN and CDR2 SYDVKM. V shed 1 base and J shed 4 bases, with 11 bases lying between them. CDR3 DNA sequence: TGTGCCAGCAGTTTATCTGGACCAAAATACAATGAGCAGTTCTTC. This encodes CASSLSGPKYNEQFF.

This clonotype has a handful of counts. This chain joins TRBV7-2 and TRBJ2-3, with 7 nucleotides matching TRBD2. With V trimmed by 0 bases and J by 6 bases, 12 bases remained unmatched. CDR3 length equals 17 residues. CDR1 SGHTA and CDR2 FQGNSA come from the germline V gene. The CDR3 region has the DNA TGTGCCAGCAGCTTAGCACACTTACTAGCGATAAGGGATACGCAGTATTTT. Its translation: CASSLAHLLAIRDTQYF. The variable domain in full, completed from reference TRBV7-2 and TRBJ2-3, reads GAGVSQSPSNKVTEKGKDVELRCDPISGHTALYWYRQSLGQGLEFLIYFQGNSAPDKSGLPSDRFSAERTGGSVSTLTIQRTQQEDSAVYLCASSLAHLLAIRDTQYFGPGTRLTVL.

At least ten counts were recorded for this clonotype. The rearrangement links TRBV20-1 to TRBJ1-5; TRBD1 might be the D (5 bases). The V end lost 2 bases, the J end lost 6 bases, and 17 bases lay between the germline ends. The CDR3 runs 15 residues. The germline gives CDR1 DFQATT, CDR2 SNEGSKA (reference sequence). CDR3 in amino acids: CSARSEARGPQPQHF. The CDR3 DNA is TGCAGTGCTAGAAGCGAGGCTAGGGGCCCTCAGCCCCAGCATTTT.

In this sample, this clonotype turned up a few times. Written as DNA, the CDR3 is TGTGCCAGCAGCTCAATAAGGGACAGACTAAACCAAGCTAACTATGGCTACACCTTC. Amino acids: CASSSIRDRLNQANYGYTF. The chain has TRBV11-1 and TRBJ1-2, with TRBD1 identical over 7 bases. The CDR3 runs to 19 residues. J lost 0 bases, V lost 4 bases, and 17 bases had no gene match. Germline CDR1 is SGHAT and CDR2 is FQDESV (reference sequence).

The table lists this clonotype with a few counts. The J gene is TRBJ2-7, the V gene TRBV6-1; the D gene could be TRBD1 or TRBD2 (5 bases each). The CDR3 contains 15 residues. Germline CDR1 is MNHNS and CDR2 is SASEGT. V lost 3 bases and J 2 bases, leaving 14 bases between the germline ends. The CDR3 DNA reads as TGTGCCAGCAGTGATCGCCGGGACGTCCCCTACGAGCAGTACTTC. Protein product: CASSDRRDVPYEQYF.

This clonotype was seen repeatedly, ten times or more. The chain employs TRBV5-1 and TRBJ2-7; D might be TRBD2 (6 bases). V lost 1 base and J lost 0, with 8 bases in between. The CDR3 has 14 residues. CDR1 and CDR2 from the germline V gene are SGHRS and YFSETQ. The CDR3 reads CASSLSGDSYEQYF. CDR3 bases: TGCGCCAGCAGCTTGTCGGGGGACTCCTACGAGCAGTACTTC.

The table lists this clonotype with many counts. The J gene is TRBJ2-6, the V gene TRBV29-1; D uncertain. Germline V gene data show CDR1 as SQVTM and CDR2 as ANQGSEA. This CDR3 contains 12 residues. V dropped 7 bases and J dropped 6 bases, with 10 bases sitting between them. CDR3 loop: CSADFTANVLTF. The CDR3 region has the DNA TGCAGCGCTGACTTTACGGCCAACGTCCTGACTTTC.

This clonotype was observed many times. V gene TRBV27 combines with J gene TRBJ1-6; tentatively, D is TRBD1 (6 bases). Between the trimmed V and J ends, which lost 1 base and 8 bases, there was a span of 15 bases. The germline V gene has CDR1 MNHEY and CDR2 SMNVEV (reference sequence). The CDR3 has 16 residues. The CDR3 nucleotides read TGTGCCAGCAGTTTATTGGGGGCGCGTCTGGATTCACCCCTCCACTTT. Translating it yields CASSLLGARLDSPLHF.

This clonotype showed up just a few times. The V gene is TRBV20-1, the J gene TRBJ2-7; D uncertain. V dropped 0 bases and J dropped 0 bases, with 12 bases sitting between them. This CDR3 spans 15 amino acids. In germline, CDR1 is DFQATT, CDR2 SNEGSKA (reference sequence). The CDR3 DNA follows: TGCAGTGCTAGAGATGCAAACGGCGACTCCTACGAGCAGTACTTC. Encoded protein: CSARDANGDSYEQYF.